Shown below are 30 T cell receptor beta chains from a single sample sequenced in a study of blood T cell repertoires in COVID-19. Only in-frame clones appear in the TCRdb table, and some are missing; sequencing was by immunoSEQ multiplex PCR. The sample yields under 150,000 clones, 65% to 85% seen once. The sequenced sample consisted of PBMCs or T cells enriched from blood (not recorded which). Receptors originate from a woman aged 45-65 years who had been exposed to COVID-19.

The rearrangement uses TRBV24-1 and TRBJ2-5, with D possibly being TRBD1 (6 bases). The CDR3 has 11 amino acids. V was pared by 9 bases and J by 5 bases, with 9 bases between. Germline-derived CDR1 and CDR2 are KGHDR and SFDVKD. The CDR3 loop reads CATGGGETQYF. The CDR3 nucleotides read TGTGCCACCGGGGGCGGGGAGACCCAGTACTTC.

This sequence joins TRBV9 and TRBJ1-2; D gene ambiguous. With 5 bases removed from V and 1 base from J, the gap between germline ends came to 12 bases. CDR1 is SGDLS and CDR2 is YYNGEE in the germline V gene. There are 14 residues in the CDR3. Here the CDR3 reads CASSREGFNYGYTF. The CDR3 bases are TGTGCCAGCAGTCGCGAGGGTTTTAACTATGGCTACACCTTC.

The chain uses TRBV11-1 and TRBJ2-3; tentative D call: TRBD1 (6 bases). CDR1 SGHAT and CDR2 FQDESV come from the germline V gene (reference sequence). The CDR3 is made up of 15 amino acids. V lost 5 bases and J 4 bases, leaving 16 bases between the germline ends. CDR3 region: CASSQRGTHADTQYF. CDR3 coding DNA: TGTGCCAGCAGCCAAAGGGGGACCCACGCAGATACGCAGTATTTT.

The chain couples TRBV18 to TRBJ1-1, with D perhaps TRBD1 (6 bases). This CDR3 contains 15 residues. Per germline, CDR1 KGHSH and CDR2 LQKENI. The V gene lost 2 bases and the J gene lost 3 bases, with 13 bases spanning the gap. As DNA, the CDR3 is TGTGCCAGCTCACCAACGAGGGGGTTGGACACTGAAGCTTTCTTT. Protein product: CASSPTRGLDTEAFF.

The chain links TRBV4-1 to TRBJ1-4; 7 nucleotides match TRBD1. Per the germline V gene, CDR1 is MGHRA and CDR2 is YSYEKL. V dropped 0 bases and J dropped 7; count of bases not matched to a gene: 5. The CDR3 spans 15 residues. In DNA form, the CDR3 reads TGCGCCAGCAGCCAAGATGAGGGGGCGGGTGAAAAACTGTTTTTT. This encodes CASSQDEGAGEKLFF.

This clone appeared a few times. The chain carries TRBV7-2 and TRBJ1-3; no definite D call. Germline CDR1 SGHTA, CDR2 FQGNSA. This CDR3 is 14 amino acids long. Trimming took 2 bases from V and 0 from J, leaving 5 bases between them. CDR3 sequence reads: CASSLPNSGNTIYF. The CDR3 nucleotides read TGTGCCAGCAGCTTACCAAACTCTGGAAACACCATATATTTT. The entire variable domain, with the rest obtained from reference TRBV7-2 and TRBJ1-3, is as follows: GAGVSQSPSNKVTEKGKDVELRCDPISGHTALYWYRQSLGQGLEFLIYFQGNSAPDKSGLPSDRFSAERTGGSVSTLTIQRTQQEDSAVYLCASSLPNSGNTIYFGEGSWLTVV.

The CDR3 DNA follows: TGCACCCTGTGGGGCAGACACACTGAAGCTTTCTTT. Translation gives CTLWGRHTEAFF. This chain links TRBV29-1 with TRBJ1-1; possible D gene TRBD1, 5 bases. The CDR3 is 12 residues long. From germline, CDR1 is SQVTM and CDR2 ANQGSEA. The full variable domain, with the rest looked up from reference TRBV29-1 and TRBJ1-1, is SAVISQKPSRDICQRGTSLTIQCQVDSQVTMMFWYRQQPGQSLTLIATANQGSEATYESGFVIDKFPISRPNLTFSTLTVSNMSPEDSSIYLCTLWGRHTEAFFGQGTRLTVV.

The chain's CDR3 is CASGPDGGDGYTF. CDR3 DNA: TGTGCTAGTGGTCCCGACGGGGGTGATGGCTACACCTTC. This sequence joins TRBV12-5 and TRBJ1-2, with a possible D match to TRBD1 (5 bases). Trimming shortened V by 5 bases and J by 6 bases, and 13 bases separated the two germline ends. Per germline, CDR1 LGHNT and CDR2 FRNRAP. This CDR3 spans 13 amino acids.

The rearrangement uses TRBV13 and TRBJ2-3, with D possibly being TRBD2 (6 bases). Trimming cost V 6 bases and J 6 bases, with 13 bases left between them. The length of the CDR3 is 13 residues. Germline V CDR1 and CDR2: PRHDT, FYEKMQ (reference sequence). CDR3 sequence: CASRDSGEDTQYF. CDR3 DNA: TGTGCCAGCAGGGATAGCGGAGAGGATACGCAGTATTTT. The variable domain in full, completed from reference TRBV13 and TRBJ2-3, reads AAGVIQSPRHLIKEKRETATLKCYPIPRHDTVYWYQQGPGQDPQFLISFYEKMQSDKGSIPDRFSAQQFSDYHSELNMSSLELGDSALYFCASRDSGEDTQYFGPGTRLTVL.

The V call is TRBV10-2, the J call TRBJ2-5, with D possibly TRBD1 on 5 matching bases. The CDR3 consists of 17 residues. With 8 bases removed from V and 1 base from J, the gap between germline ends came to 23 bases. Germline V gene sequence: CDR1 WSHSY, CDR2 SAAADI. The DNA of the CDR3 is TGCGCCAGCGATAGGCACAGGCCCAGGAGTCTCCAAGAGACCCAGTACTTC. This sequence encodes CASDRHRPRSLQETQYF.

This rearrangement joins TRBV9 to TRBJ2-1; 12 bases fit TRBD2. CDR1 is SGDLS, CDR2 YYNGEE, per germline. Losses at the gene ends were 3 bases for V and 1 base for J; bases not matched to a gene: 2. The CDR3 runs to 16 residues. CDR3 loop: CASSGGTSGSYNEQFF. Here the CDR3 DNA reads TGTGCCAGCAGCGGTGGGACTAGCGGGTCCTACAATGAGCAGTTCTTC.

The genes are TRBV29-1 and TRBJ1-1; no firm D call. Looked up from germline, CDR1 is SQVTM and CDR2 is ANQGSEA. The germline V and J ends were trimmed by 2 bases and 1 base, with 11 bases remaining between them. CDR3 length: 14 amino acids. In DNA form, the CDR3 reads TGCAGCGTTGAAAAAAGGCGGCAGAACACTGAAGCTTTCTTT. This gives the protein CSVEKRRQNTEAFF.

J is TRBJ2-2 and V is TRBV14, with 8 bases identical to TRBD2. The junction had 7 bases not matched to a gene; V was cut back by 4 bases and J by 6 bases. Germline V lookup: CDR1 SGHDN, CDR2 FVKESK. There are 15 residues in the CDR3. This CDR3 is CASSPGLVIPGELFF. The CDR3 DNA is TGTGCCAGCAGCCCGGGACTAGTTATCCCCGGGGAGCTGTTTTTT.

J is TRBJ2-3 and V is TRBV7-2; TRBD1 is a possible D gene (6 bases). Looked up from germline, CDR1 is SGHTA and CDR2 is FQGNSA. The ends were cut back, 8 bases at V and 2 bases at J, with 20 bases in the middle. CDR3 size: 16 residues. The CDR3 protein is CASARRQVTFTDTQYF. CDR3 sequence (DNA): TGTGCCAGCGCGCGCAGACAGGTTACTTTCACAGATACGCAGTATTTT. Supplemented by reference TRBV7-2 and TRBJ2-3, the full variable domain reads GAGVSQSPSNKVTEKGKDVELRCDPISGHTALYWYRQSLGQGLEFLIYFQGNSAPDKSGLPSDRFSAERTGGSVSTLTIQRTQQEDSAVYLCASARRQVTFTDTQYFGPGTRLTVL.

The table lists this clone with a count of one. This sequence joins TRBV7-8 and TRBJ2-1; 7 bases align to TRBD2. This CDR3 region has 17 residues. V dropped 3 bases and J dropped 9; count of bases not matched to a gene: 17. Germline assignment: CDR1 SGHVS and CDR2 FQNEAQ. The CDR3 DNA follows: TGTGCCAGCAGCTTTGGGGGGGACGGCGTCAAGCCGCCTGAGCAGTTCTTC. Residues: CASSFGGDGVKPPEQFF.

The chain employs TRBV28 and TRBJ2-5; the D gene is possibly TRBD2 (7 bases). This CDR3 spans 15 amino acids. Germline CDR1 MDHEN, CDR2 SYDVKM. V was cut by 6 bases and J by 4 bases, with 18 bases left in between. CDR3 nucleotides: TGTGCCAGCAGCCGAGGGGGGGAGGCGGTAGAGACCCAGTACTTC. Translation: CASSRGGEAVETQYF.

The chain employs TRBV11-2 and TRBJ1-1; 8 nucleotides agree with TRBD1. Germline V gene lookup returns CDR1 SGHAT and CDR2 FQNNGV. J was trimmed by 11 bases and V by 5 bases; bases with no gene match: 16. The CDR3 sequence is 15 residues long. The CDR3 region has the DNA TGTGCCAGCAGCGGGTACAGGGGGGATCTTGGGTGGGCTTTCTTT. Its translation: CASSGYRGDLGWAFF.

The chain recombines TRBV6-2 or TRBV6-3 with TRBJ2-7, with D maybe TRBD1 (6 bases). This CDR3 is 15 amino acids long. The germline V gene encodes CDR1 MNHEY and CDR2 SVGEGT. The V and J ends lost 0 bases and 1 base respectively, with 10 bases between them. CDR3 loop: CASSYSSTGSYEQYF. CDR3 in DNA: TGTGCCAGCAGTTACTCGAGTACAGGGTCCTACGAGCAGTACTTC.

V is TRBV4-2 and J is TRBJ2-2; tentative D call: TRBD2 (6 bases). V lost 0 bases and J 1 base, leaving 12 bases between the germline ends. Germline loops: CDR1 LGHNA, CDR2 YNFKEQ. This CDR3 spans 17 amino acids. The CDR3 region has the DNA TGTGCCAGCAGCCAAGATCTAACGGGGGTGAACACCGGGGAGCTGTTTTTT. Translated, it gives CASSQDLTGVNTGELFF.

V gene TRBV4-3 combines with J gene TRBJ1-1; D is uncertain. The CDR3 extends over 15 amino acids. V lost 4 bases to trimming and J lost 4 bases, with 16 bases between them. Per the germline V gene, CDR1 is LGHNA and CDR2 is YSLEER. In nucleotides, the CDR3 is TGCGCCAGCAGCCCACATGGCGGGCGGGGCACTGAAGCTTTCTTT. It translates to CASSPHGGRGTEAFF.

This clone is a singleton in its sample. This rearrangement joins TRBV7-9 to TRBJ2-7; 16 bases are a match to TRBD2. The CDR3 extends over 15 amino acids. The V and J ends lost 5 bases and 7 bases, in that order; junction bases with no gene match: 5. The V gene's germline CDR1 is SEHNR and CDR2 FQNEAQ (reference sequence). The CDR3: CASSVGTSGGAEQYF. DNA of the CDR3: TGTGCCAGCAGCGTAGGGACTAGCGGGGGGGCAGAGCAGTACTTC.

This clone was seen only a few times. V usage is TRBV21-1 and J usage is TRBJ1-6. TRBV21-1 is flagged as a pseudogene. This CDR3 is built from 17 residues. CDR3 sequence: CASSKAVEGGRNSPLHF. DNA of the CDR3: TGTGCCAGCAGCAAAGCGGTGGAGGGCGGCCGAAATTCACCCCTCCACTTT.

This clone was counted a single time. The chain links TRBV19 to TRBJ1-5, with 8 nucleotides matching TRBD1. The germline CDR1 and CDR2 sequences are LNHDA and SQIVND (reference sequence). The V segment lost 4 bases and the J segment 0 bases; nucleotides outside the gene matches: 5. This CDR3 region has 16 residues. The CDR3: CASSTRTGHSNQPQHF. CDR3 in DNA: TGTGCCAGTAGTACCCGGACAGGGCATAGCAATCAGCCCCAGCATTTT. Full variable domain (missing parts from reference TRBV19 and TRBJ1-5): DGGITQSPKYLFRKEGQNVTLSCEQNLNHDAMYWYRQDPGQGLRLIYYSQIVNDFQKGDIAEGYSVSREKKESFPLTVTSAQKNPTAFYLCASSTRTGHSNQPQHFGDGTRLSIL.

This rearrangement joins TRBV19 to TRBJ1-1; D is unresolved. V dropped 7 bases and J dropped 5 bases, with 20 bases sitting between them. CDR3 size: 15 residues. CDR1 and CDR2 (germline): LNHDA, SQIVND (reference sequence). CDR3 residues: CASTVWRAPGTEAFF. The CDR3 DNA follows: TGTGCCAGTACCGTATGGCGGGCACCGGGGACTGAAGCTTTCTTT.

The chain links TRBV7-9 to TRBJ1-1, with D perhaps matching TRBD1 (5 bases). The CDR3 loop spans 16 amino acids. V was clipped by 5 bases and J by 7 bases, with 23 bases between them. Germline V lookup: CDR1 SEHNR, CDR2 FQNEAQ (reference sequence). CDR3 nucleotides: TGTGCCAGCAGCGCTGGGGGGGGGAGTTCCACGGGTGAAGCTTTCTTT. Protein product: CASSAGGGSSTGEAFF.

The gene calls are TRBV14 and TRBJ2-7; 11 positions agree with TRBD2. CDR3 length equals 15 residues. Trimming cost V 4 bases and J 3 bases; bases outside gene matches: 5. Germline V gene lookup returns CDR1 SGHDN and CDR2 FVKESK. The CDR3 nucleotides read TGTGCCAGCAGCCTGACTAGCGGGACTTTCTACGAGCAGTACTTC. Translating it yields CASSLTSGTFYEQYF.

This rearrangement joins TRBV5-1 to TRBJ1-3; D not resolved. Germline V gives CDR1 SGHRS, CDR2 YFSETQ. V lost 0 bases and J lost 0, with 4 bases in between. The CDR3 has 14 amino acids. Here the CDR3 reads CASSLAGSGNTIYF. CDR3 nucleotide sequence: TGCGCCAGCAGCTTGGCGGGCTCTGGAAACACCATATATTTT. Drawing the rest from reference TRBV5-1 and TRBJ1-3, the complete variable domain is KAGVTQTPRYLIKTRGQQVTLSCSPISGHRSVSWYQQTPGQGLQFLFEYFSETQRNKGNFPGRFSGRQFSNSRSEMNVSTLELGDSALYLCASSLAGSGNTIYFGEGSWLTVV.

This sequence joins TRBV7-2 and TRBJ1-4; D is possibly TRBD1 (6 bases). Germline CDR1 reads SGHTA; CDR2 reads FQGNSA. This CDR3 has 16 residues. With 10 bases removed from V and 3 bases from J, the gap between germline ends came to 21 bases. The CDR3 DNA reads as TGTGCCACCTCCCCTTGGGGGCGCGGGCCTAATGAAAAACTGTTTTTT. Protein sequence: CATSPWGRGPNEKLFF. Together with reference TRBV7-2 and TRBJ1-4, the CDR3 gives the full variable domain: GAGVSQSPSNKVTEKGKDVELRCDPISGHTALYWYRQSLGQGLEFLIYFQGNSAPDKSGLPSDRFSAERTGGSVSTLTIQRTQQEDSAVYLCATSPWGRGPNEKLFFGSGTQLSVL.

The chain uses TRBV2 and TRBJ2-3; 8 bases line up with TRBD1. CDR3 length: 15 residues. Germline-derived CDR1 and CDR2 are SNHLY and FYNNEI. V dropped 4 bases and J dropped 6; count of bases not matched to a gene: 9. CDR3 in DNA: TGTGCCAGCAGTGCACAGGGGGTGGGGCGGGATACGCAGTATTTT. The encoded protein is CASSAQGVGRDTQYF.

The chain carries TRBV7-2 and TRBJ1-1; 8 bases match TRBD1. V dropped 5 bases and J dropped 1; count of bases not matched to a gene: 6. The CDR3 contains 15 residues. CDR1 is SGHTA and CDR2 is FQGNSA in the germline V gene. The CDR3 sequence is CASSPGDRRNTEAFF. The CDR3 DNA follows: TGTGCCAGCAGCCCTGGGGACAGGAGGAACACTGAAGCTTTCTTT.